The 13 T cell receptor beta chains given below trace back to one sample, sequenced in a study of T cells expressing NK-cell markers (dated by TCRdb to 2019 to 2021). The library was obtained by 5' RACE. Reads for this sample came from an Illumina HiSeq 2000. TCRdb reprocessed the reads and provides one entry for every CDR3 protein sequence; no DNA is given. In this sample's table one finds about 390,000 distinct CDR3 sequences. Around a tenth of the sample is in the top ten clones. Material: blood T cells: a sorted CD56 or NKG2C T cell subset, CD4+ or CD8+ T cells, or bulk PBMC T cells (not recorded which). The receptors derive from a woman between 45 and 60 years old in good health. Donor details come from another sample of the same person, matched by shared clones.

The chain carries TRBV3-1 and TRBJ2-1; TCRdb's assignment of TRBD1 cannot be checked, as there is no DNA. Germline assignment: CDR1 LGHDT and CDR2 YNNKEL (reference sequence). The CDR3 contains 14 residues. The CDR3 is CASTPGGSSNEQFF.

This chain joins TRBV11-2 and TRBJ2-7; no DNA is available, so the TRBD2 call from TCRdb remains unchecked. This CDR3 has 17 amino acids. Germline CDR1 reads SGHAT; CDR2 reads FQNNGV. CDR3: CASSSNHGTTPVGEQYF.

The CDR3 reads CASSPGTSGRLRVAKNIQYF. The genes are TRBV5-1 and TRBJ2-4; the TRBD2 assignment by TCRdb is unverifiable without DNA. The germline CDR1 and CDR2 sequences are SGHRS and YFSETQ. The CDR3 has 20 amino acids.

The J gene is TRBJ2-1, the V gene TRBV20-1; absent DNA, TCRdb's TRBD2 call cannot be checked. The germline V gene has CDR1 DFQATT and CDR2 SNEGSKA (reference sequence). This CDR3 comprises 17 residues. CDR3 protein: CSARTSGRALTNNEQFF.

The chain has TRBV7-7 and TRBJ2-2; TCRdb's D call, TRBD1, is unchecked because there is no DNA. In germline, CDR1 is SSHAT, CDR2 FNYEAQ (reference sequence). The CDR3 length is 14 residues. Here the CDR3 reads CASSEGPYTGELFF.

V gene TRBV19 combines with J gene TRBJ1-1; TCRdb proposes TRBD1, but this gene call is untestable without DNA. CDR1 LNHDA and CDR2 SQIVND come from the germline V gene (reference sequence). This CDR3 contains 12 residues. The CDR3 loop is CATSRTVTEAFF.

This chain connects TRBV11-2 to TRBJ2-3; TCRdb outputs TRBD1, but without DNA this stays unchecked. The V gene's germline CDR1 is SGHAT and CDR2 FQNNGV. CDR3 length: 15 amino acids. The CDR3 spells CASSSPGRGRNTQYF. Full variable domain (outside the CDR3, taken from reference TRBV11-2 and TRBJ2-3): EAGVAQSPRYKIIEKRQSVAFWCNPISGHATLYWYQQILGQGPKLLIQFQNNGVVDDSQLPKDRFSAERLKGVDSTLKIQPAKLEDSAVYLCASSSPGRGRNTQYFGPGTRLTVL.

This chain joins TRBV18 and TRBJ2-5; TCRdb's D gene call, TRBD2, goes unchecked for lack of DNA. This CDR3 is 12 amino acids long. CDR1 is KGHSH, CDR2 LQKENI, per germline. CDR3 region: CASERSEGTQYF.

CDR3 residues: CASSLLWQVGSVF. This chain uses TRBV12-3 or TRBV12-4 with TRBJ2-1. This CDR3 is 13 amino acids long.

The chain couples TRBV3-1 to TRBJ1-1; TCRdb proposes TRBD1, but this gene call is untestable without DNA. The CDR3 consists of 14 residues. From germline, CDR1 is LGHDT and CDR2 YNNKEL (reference sequence). The CDR3 protein is CASSQGGARVEAFF.

The chain employs TRBV29-1 and TRBJ2-7; TCRdb selects TRBD2, and the lack of DNA leaves this call unchecked. Germline CDR1 and CDR2: SQVTM and ANQGSEA. The CDR3 runs to 14 residues. The CDR3 is CSVRTSGGPYEQYF.

The chain carries TRBV20-1 and TRBJ1-4; TCRdb's D call of TRBD1 is untestable without DNA. From germline, CDR1 is DFQATT and CDR2 SNEGSKA (reference sequence). The CDR3 spans 14 residues. The CDR3 protein is CSAESRDGNEKLFF.

The chain couples TRBV12-3 or TRBV12-4 to TRBJ2-3. The CDR3 runs to 16 residues. CDR3 sequence: CASSLDSRETTDTQYF.